This TCR beta chain appears in the sequencing data of a study of metastatic and nonmetastatic thyroid tumors. As for the study in general: Repertoires were compared across blood and tumor or nodule tissue from malignant and benign thyroid patients.

TCRdb re-clonotyped the PCR reads through MiXCR. The profile covers tens of thousands of clones, with 25% to 35% appearing a single time and roughly 32% taken by the ten largest. Between the trimmed V and J ends, which lost 3 bases and 8 bases, there was a span of 12 bases. Germline V gene sequence: CDR1 KGHDR, CDR2 SFDVKD. The CDR3 is made up of 13 amino acids. Patients underwent thyroid surgery, and none had received any treatment before it. The table lists this clone with many counts. The chain carries TRBV24-1 and TRBJ1-1; the D is unclear. Sequencing input: blood. This sequence originates from a female donor with papillary thyroid cancer or a benign thyroid nodule (not recorded which). Some clones in this sample may be carry-over from other donors' samples. CDR3: CATSDGRGVEAFF. In DNA form, the CDR3 reads TGTGCCACCAGTGATGGACGCGGGGTGGAAGCTTTCTTT.